Listed here is a single TCR beta chain. Its antigen has not been determined. Per-base quality was not reported, and no clone a single base away is much larger than it. The source of the sample is a study of blood T cell repertoires in COVID-19 (dated by TCRdb to about 2020). About the full investigation: Collaborator samples came from the United States, Italy and Spain and covered acute and convalescent phases of COVID-19. A freely available public database, intended as a resource for researchers studying the immune response to SARS-CoV-2, is where the repertoires were released. The prospective study material was composed of cDNA or gDNA derived from T cells, B-cell-depleted T cells, or PBMCs. Where HLA class I and class II types were available, the types were taken from metadata supplied by the sample provider, not from assay-based typing. The dataset comprised deeply sampled blood TCRbeta repertoires from subjects exposed to, actively infected with, or recovered from COVID-19. Sample metadata almost always included a de-identified subject ID, COVID-19 status, age in years and sex. Samples were obtained from the ongoing ImmuneRACE study (first 160 participants) and from over 1,000 subjects provided by 6 global collaborators. Points the paper makes about the study in general: The quantity of clinical and demographic metadata differed by source and by participant and was supplied without curation.

TCRbeta CDR3 regions were amplified from genomic DNA by means of the immunoSEQ Assay, a bias-controlled multiplex PCR. The source study handled its data this way. Within the assay, amplification of reference gene primers was used to estimate how many nucleated cells each sample contained. To quantify the absolute abundance of each unique TCRbeta CDR3 rearrangement, sequence reads were collapsed and filtered. For each sample, productive Simpson clonality was calculated by taking the square root of Simpson's diversity index across productive rearrangements. In TCRdb, the immuneACCESS table is reduced to in-frame sequences with V and J assigned. These tables do not hold every clone; where another copy was compared, an unresolved V gene accounts for under half, and the others remain unexplained. For V, J and clone size, that table is used; D and trimming come from the DNA. Across this sample there are approximately 260,000 clones, with under 90% seen only once. Under 5% of the sample is held by the ten biggest clonotypes.

The CDR3, from cysteine to valine, totals 17 residues. Of the read, only the CDR3 DNA is kept; its 51 bases are in frame from base 1. Via the germline V gene, CDR1 is MDHEN and CDR2 SYDVKM. Trimming leaves V shorter by 4 bases and J shorter by 0 bases, with the junction holding 9 bases beyond the gene matches. Enrolling through a virtual design, the prospective study's participants ranged in age from roughly 18 to 89 years and lived across 20 to 30 United States geographic areas. In the prospective study, cohorts were assigned on the basis of participant-reported clinical history obtained from a screening survey and a study questionnaire. Each participant in the prospective study had whole blood, serum and a nasopharyngeal or oropharyngeal swab collected by mobile phlebotomists. Participants in the prospective study had the option to provide additional blood draws and questionnaires over a roughly 2-month period. Blood samples from the prospective study were shipped frozen or at room temperature prior to DNA extraction.

The chain couples TRBV28 to TRBJ2-7; the central 10 bases match TRBD1. This TCR came from a man aged 30 to 39 with acute COVID-19. The sequenced sample was PBMCs or T cells enriched from blood (not recorded which). The CDR3 amino acid sequence is: CASSSLTGTGVSYEQYV. The sequenced DNA: TGTGCCAGCAGTTCCCTGACCGGGACAGGGGTCTCCTACGAGCAGTACGTC.